This T cell receptor (beta chain) was found in a study of cytomegalovirus exposure and HLA in healthy donors. Use of 60 Vbeta and 13 Jbeta primers characterized the PCR. Profiling relied on immunoSEQ multiplex PCR, and the TCRdb table lists in-frame clones only, not all of them. The repertoire holds roughly 84,000 clones, with less than 85% as singletons. The donors gave bone marrow, and they were healthy. The CDR3 has 14 amino acids. The chain recombines TRBV12-1 with TRBJ1-1; the table's D call of TRBD1 was not tested on the DNA. TRBV12-1 is a known pseudogene. This TCR was sampled from a human donor in good health. Specimen: PBMCs. The CDR3 nucleotides are TGTGCCAGCACCCGACAGGGGGCGAACACTGAAGCTTTCTTT. This gives the protein CASTRQGANTEAFF.